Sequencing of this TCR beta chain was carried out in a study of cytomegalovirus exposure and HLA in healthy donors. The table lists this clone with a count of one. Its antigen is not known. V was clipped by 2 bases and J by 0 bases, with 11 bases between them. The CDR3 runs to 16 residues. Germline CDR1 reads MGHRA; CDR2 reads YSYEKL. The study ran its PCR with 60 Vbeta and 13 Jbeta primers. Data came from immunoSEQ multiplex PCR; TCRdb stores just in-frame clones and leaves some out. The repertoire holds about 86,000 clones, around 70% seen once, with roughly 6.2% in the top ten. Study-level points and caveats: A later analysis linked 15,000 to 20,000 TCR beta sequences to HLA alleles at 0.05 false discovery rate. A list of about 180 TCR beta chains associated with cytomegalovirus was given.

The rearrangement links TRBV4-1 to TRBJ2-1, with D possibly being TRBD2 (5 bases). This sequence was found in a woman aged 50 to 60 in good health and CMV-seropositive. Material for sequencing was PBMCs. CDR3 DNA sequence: TGCGCCAGCAGCCAACAGGCCGGAGGCTCCTACAATGAGCAGTTCTTC. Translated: CASSQQAGGSYNEQFF.